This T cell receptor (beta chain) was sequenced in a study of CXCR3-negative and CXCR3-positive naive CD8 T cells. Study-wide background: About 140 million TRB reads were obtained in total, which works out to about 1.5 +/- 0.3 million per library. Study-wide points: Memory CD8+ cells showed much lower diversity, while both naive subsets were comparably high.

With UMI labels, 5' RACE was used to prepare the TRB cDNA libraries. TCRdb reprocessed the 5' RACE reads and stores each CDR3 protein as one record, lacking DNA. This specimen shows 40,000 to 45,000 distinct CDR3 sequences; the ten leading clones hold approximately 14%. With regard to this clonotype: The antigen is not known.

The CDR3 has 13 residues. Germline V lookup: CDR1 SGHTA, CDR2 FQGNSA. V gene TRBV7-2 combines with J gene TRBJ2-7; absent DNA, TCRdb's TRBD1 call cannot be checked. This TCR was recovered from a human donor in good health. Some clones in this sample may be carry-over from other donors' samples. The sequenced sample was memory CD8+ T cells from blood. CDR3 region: CASSIWGGDEQYF.